What follows are 12 T cell receptor beta chains derived from one specimen sequenced in a study of spatial heterogeneity in lung cancer. TCRdb processed the 5' RACE reads anew with MiXCR; each CDR3 protein has one entry. In the table there are about 82,000 distinct CDR3 sequences, 10% to 15% of which are singletons. Time point described: sample taken at primary tumor resection. The sequenced material consisted of unsorted whole RNA from tumor, nontumor lung or frozen PBMC. Here the sequenced sample was PBMCs, taken at surgery. All receptors come from a male donor with early-stage non-small cell lung cancer.

The chain joins TRBV5-1 to TRBJ1-1; D remains unclear. This CDR3 is built from 13 residues. Per germline, CDR1 SGHRS and CDR2 YFSETQ. V lost 0 bases and J lost 4, with 7 bases in between. The CDR3 protein is CASSLAEGTEAFF. Written as DNA, the CDR3 is TGCGCCAGCAGCTTGGCAGAGGGCACTGAAGCTTTCTTT.

This rearrangement joins TRBV20-1 to TRBJ2-7, with D maybe TRBD1 (6 bases). Trimming removed 2 bases at V and 0 bases at J, with 8 bases between. This CDR3 region has 13 residues. Germline CDR1 reads DFQATT; CDR2 reads SNEGSKA (reference sequence). In DNA, the CDR3 is TGCAGTGCTAGAAGACAGGCCTCCTACGAGCAGTACTTC. It translates to CSARRQASYEQYF.

The rearrangement joins TRBV7-9 to TRBJ2-2, with TRBD1 identical over 9 bases. The CDR3 consists of 15 residues. J was trimmed by 4 bases and V by 5 bases; bases with no gene match: 5. CDR1 is SEHNR, CDR2 FQNEAQ, per germline (reference sequence). CDR3 bases: TGTGCCAGCAGCCAGAGACAGGGGGGCACCGGGGAGCTGTTTTTT. This gives the protein CASSQRQGGTGELFF.

This clonotype appeared a few times. The rearrangement joins TRBV6-1 to TRBJ1-1, with unresolved D. Germline CDR1 and CDR2: MNHNS and SASEGT. Deletions cut 6 bases from V and 9 bases from J, with 8 bases between. There are 10 residues in the CDR3. DNA of the CDR3: TGTGCCAGCAGCCCCTCCAAAGCTTTCTTT. This sequence encodes CASSPSKAFF.

Only a few counts were recorded for this clonotype. The chain recombines TRBV7-8 with TRBJ2-1, with D uncertain. Trimming took off 0 bases at V and 7 bases at J, with 10 bases between the two ends. Germline V gene sequence: CDR1 SGHVS, CDR2 FQNEAQ. The CDR3 is made up of 14 amino acids. This CDR3 reads CASSLAGGWNEQFF. CDR3 in DNA: TGTGCCAGCAGCTTAGCTGGCGGCTGGAATGAGCAGTTCTTC.

This clonotype was detected ten times or more. The V gene is TRBV3-1, the J gene TRBJ1-1, with D unclear. The germline V gene has CDR1 LGHDT and CDR2 YNNKEL (reference sequence). The CDR3 is 12 amino acids. Trimming shortened V by 0 bases and J by 7 bases, and 6 bases separated the two germline ends. Here the CDR3 reads CASSQDGSEAFF. The CDR3 DNA reads TGTGCCAGCAGCCAAGATGGAAGTGAAGCTTTCTTT.

This clonotype was recorded many times. This chain joins TRBV27 and TRBJ2-7; 11 bases match TRBD1. This CDR3 spans 14 amino acids. V trimming: 5 bases; J trimming: 2 bases; junction bases outside the gene matches: 2. Germline values: CDR1 MNHEY, CDR2 SMNVEV (reference sequence). The CDR3, as DNA: TGTGCCAGCAGTCCGGACAGGGGGCCCTACGAGCAGTACTTC. Protein product: CASSPDRGPYEQYF.

The genes are TRBV19 and TRBJ1-5, with D unclear. Per the germline V gene, CDR1 is LNHDA and CDR2 is SQIVND (reference sequence). The CDR3 has 13 amino acids. Trimming removed 5 bases at V and 3 bases at J, with 8 bases between. CDR3 sequence reads: CASSGVTNQPQHF. The CDR3 bases are TGTGCCAGTAGTGGCGTTACCAATCAGCCCCAGCATTTT. Filled out from reference TRBV19 and TRBJ1-5, the complete variable domain reads DGGITQSPKYLFRKEGQNVTLSCEQNLNHDAMYWYRQDPGQGLRLIYYSQIVNDFQKGDIAEGYSVSREKKESFPLTVTSAQKNPTAFYLCASSGVTNQPQHFGDGTRLSIL.

This clonotype was detected ten times or more. The V and J genes are TRBV9 and TRBJ2-5, with 9 bases that match TRBD1. Germline loops: CDR1 SGDLS, CDR2 YYNGEE. There are 13 residues in the CDR3. V lost 3 bases and J lost 8; bases outside the gene matches: 5. The CDR3: CASSEWTGDTQYF. CDR3 in DNA: TGTGCCAGCAGCGAGTGGACAGGGGATACCCAGTACTTC. Based on the CDR3 plus reference TRBV9 and TRBJ2-5, the full variable domain is DSGVTQTPKHLITATGQRVTLRCSPRSGDLSVYWYQQSLDQGLQFLIQYYNGEERAKGNILERFSAQQFPDLHSELNLSSLELGDSALYFCASSEWTGDTQYFGPGTRLLVL.

The V call is TRBV29-1, the J call TRBJ1-1, with 8 bases matching TRBD1. Germline-derived CDR1 and CDR2 are SQVTM and ANQGSEA. The CDR3 length is 13 residues. J was trimmed by 5 bases and V by 6 bases; bases with no gene match: 8. The CDR3 DNA reads as TGCAGCGTCGGACAGGGTCGGGAAACTGAAGCTTTCTTT. Amino acids: CSVGQGRETEAFF.

In its sample, this clonotype was seen a few times. The chain is built from TRBV4-1 and TRBJ2-7; TRBD2 agrees at 7 bases. The V segment lost 0 bases and the J segment 2 bases; nucleotides outside the gene matches: 4. The length of the CDR3 is 15 residues. Germline loops: CDR1 MGHRA, CDR2 YSYEKL. The CDR3 reads CASSQEAGTAYEQYF. CDR3 coding DNA: TGCGCCAGCAGCCAAGAAGCGGGGACCGCCTACGAGCAGTACTTC.

The CDR3 DNA follows: TGCAGCGTCGAGGGACTAGCGGGGACTTACAATGAGCAGTTCTTC. It codes for CSVEGLAGTYNEQFF. The chain links TRBV29-1 to TRBJ2-1; 13 nucleotides agree with TRBD2. V trimming: 6 bases; J trimming: 4 bases; junction bases outside the gene matches: 6. The CDR3 spans 15 residues. Germline CDR1 SQVTM, CDR2 ANQGSEA.